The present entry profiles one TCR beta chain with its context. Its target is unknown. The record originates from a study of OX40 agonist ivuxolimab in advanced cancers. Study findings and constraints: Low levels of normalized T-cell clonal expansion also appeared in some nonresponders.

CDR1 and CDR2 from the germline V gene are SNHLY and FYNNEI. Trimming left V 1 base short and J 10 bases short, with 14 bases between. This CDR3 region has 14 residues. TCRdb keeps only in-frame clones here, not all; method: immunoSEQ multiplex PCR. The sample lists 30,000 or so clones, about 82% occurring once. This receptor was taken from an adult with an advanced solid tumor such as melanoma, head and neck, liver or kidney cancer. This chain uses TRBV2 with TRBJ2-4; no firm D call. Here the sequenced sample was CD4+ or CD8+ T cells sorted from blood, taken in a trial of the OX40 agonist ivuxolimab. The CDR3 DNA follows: TGTGCCAGCAGTGAAGGGTCAGCCGTGAGAATTCAGTACTTC. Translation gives CASSEGSAVRIQYF.